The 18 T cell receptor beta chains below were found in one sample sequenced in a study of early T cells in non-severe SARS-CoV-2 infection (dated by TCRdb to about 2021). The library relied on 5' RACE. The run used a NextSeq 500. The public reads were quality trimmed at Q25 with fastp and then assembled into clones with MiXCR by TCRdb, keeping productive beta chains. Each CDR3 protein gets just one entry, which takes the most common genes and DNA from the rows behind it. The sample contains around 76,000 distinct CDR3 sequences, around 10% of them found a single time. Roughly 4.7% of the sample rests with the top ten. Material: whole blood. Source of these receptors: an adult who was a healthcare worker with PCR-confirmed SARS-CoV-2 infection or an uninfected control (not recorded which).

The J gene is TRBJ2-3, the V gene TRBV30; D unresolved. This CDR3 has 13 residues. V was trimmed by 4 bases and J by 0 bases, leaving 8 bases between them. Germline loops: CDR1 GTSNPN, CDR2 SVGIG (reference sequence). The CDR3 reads CAWTAVSTDTQYF. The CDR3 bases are TGTGCCTGGACAGCCGTAAGCACAGATACGCAGTATTTT.

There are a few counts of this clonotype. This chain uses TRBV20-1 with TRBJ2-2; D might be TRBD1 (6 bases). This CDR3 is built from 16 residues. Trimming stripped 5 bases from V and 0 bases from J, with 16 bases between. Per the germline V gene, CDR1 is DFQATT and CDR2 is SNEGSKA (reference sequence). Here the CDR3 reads CSALPPGQSNTGELFF. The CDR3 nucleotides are TGCAGTGCTCTCCCCCCGGGACAATCGAACACCGGGGAGCTGTTTTTT.

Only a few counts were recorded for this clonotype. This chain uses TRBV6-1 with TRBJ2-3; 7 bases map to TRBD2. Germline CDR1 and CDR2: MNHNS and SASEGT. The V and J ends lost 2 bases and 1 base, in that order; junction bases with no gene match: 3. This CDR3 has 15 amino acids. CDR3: CASSEIGGGTDTQYF. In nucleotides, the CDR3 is TGTGCCAGCAGTGAAATTGGGGGGGGCACAGATACGCAGTATTTT.

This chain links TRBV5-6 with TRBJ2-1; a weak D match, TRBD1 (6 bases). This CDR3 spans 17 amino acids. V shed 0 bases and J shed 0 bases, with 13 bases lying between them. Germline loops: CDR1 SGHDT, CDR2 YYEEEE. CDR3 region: CASSLGQELSSYNEQFF. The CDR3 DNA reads TGTGCCAGCAGCTTGGGACAGGAGCTGAGCTCCTACAATGAGCAGTTCTTC.

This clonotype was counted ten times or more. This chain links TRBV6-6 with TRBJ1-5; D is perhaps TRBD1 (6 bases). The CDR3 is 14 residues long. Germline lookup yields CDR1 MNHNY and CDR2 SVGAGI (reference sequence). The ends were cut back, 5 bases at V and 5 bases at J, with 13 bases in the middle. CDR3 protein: CASSPGTGYQPQHF. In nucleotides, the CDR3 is TGTGCCAGCAGTCCCGGCACAGGGTATCAGCCCCAGCATTTT.

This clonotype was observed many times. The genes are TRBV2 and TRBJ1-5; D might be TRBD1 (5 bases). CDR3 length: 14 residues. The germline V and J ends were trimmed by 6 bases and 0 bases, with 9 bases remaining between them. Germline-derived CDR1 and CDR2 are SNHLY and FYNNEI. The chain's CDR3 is CASRADSSNQPQHF. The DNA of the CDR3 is TGTGCCAGCAGGGCCGACAGTAGCAATCAGCCCCAGCATTTT.

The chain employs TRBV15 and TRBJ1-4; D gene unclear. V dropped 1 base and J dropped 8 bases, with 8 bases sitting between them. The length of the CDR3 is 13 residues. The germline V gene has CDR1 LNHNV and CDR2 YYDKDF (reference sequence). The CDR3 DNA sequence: TGTGCCACCAGCAGAGGAGGGAACGAAAAACTGTTTTTT. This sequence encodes CATSRGGNEKLFF.

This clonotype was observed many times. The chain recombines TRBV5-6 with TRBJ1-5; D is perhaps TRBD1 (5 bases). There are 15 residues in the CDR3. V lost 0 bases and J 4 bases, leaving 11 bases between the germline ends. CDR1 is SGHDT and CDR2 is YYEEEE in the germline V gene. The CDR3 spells CASSLGSGLNQPQHF. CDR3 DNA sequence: TGTGCCAGCAGCTTGGGGTCAGGGTTGAATCAGCCCCAGCATTTT. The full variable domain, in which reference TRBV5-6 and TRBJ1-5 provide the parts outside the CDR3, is DAGVTQSPTHLIKTRGQQVTLRCSPKSGHDTVSWYQQALGQGPQFIFQYYEEEERQRGNFPDRFSGHQFPNYSSELNVNALLLGDSALYLCASSLGSGLNQPQHFGDGTRLSIL.

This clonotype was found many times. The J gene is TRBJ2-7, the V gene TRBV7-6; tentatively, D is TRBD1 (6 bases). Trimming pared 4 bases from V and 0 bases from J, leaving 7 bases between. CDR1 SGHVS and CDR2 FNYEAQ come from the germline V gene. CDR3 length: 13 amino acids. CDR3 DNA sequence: TGTGCCAGCAGCTGGGACACCTCCTACGAGCAGTACTTC. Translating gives CASSWDTSYEQYF.

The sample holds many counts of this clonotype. The CDR3 DNA reads as TGTGCCAGCAGCCAAGCTCTGAGAAACACCATATATTTT. This gives the protein CASSQALRNTIYF. This chain connects TRBV14 to TRBJ1-3; no reliable D call. Between the trimmed V and J ends, which lost 1 base and 5 bases, there was a span of 6 bases. The CDR3 has 13 amino acids. Germline V CDR1 and CDR2: SGHDN, FVKESK. The whole variable domain, remainder taken from reference TRBV14 and TRBJ1-3, is EAGVTQFPSHSVIEKGQTVTLRCDPISGHDNLYWYRRVMGKEIKFLLHFVKESKQDESGMPNNRFLAERTGGTYSTLKVQPAELEDSGVYFCASSQALRNTIYFGEGSWLTVV.

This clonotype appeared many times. The CDR3 DNA reads TGTGCCAGCAGTTGGACAGGAGAAAAACTGTTTTTT. Its protein product is CASSWTGEKLFF. This chain links TRBV12-3 or TRBV12-4 with TRBJ1-4, with 7 bases fitting TRBD1. The CDR3 is 12 amino acids. V was clipped by 4 bases and J by 8 bases; unmatched bases: 1.

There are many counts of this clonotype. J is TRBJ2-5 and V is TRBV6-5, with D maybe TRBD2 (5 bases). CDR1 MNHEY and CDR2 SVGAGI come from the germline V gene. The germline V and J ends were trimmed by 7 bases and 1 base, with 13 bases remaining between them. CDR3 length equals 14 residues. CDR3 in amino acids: CASTPPGTQETQYF. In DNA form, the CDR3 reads TGTGCCAGCACTCCACCGGGAACCCAAGAGACCCAGTACTTC.

CDR3 residues: CASSFGTTNEKLFF. Written as DNA, the CDR3 is TGTGCCAGCAGCTTTGGCACAACTAATGAAAAACTGTTTTTT. The rearrangement links TRBV7-9 to TRBJ1-4; D is unclear. The CDR3 length is 14 residues. The germline CDR1 and CDR2 sequences are SEHNR and FQNEAQ (reference sequence). V lost 3 bases to trimming and J lost 0 bases, with 5 bases between them.

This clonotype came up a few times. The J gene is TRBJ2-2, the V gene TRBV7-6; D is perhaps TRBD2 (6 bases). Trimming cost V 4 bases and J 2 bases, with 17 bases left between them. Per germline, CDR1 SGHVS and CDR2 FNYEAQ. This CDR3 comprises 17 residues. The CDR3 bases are TGTGCCAGCAGCTCCCCTCTCGGGGGTCCAAACACCGGGGAGCTGTTTTTT. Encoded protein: CASSSPLGGPNTGELFF.

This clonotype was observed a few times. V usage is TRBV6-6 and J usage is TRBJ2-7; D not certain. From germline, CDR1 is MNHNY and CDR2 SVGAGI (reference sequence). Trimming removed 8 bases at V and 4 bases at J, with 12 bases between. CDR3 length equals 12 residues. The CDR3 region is CASHRVGYEQYF. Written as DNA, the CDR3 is TGTGCCAGCCACCGGGTGGGATACGAGCAGTACTTC.

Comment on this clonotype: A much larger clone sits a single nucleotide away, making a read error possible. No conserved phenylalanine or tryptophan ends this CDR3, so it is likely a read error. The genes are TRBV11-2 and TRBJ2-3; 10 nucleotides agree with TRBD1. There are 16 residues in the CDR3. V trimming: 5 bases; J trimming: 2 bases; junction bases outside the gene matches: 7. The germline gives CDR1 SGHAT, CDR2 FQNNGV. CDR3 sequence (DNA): TGTGCCAGCAGCCCAATGGGACAGGGGACCACAGATACGCAGTATCTT. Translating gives CASSPMGQGTTDTQYL.

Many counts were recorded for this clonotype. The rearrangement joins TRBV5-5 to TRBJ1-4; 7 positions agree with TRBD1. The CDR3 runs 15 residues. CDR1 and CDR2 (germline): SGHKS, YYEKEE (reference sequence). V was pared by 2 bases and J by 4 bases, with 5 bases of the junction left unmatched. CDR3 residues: CASSFGTALNEKLFF. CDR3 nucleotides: TGTGCCAGCAGCTTTGGGACAGCTCTTAATGAAAAACTGTTTTTT.

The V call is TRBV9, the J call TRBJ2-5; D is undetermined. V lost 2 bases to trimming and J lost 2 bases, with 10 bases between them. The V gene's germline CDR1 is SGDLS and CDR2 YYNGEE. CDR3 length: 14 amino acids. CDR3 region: CASSVHGVQETQYF. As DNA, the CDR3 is TGTGCCAGCAGCGTTCATGGGGTACAAGAGACCCAGTACTTC.